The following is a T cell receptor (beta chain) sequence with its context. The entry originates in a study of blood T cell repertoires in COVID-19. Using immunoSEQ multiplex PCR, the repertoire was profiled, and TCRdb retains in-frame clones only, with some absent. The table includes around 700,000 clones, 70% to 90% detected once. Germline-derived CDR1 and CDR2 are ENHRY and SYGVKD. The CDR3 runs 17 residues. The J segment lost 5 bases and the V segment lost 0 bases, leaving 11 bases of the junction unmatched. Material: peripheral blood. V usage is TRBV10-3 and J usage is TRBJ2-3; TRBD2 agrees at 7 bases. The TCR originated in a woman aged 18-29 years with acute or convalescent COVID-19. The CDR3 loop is CAISESGAGLGGDTQYF. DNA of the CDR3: TGTGCCATCAGTGAGTCGGGAGCGGGGCTTGGAGGAGATACGCAGTATTTT.